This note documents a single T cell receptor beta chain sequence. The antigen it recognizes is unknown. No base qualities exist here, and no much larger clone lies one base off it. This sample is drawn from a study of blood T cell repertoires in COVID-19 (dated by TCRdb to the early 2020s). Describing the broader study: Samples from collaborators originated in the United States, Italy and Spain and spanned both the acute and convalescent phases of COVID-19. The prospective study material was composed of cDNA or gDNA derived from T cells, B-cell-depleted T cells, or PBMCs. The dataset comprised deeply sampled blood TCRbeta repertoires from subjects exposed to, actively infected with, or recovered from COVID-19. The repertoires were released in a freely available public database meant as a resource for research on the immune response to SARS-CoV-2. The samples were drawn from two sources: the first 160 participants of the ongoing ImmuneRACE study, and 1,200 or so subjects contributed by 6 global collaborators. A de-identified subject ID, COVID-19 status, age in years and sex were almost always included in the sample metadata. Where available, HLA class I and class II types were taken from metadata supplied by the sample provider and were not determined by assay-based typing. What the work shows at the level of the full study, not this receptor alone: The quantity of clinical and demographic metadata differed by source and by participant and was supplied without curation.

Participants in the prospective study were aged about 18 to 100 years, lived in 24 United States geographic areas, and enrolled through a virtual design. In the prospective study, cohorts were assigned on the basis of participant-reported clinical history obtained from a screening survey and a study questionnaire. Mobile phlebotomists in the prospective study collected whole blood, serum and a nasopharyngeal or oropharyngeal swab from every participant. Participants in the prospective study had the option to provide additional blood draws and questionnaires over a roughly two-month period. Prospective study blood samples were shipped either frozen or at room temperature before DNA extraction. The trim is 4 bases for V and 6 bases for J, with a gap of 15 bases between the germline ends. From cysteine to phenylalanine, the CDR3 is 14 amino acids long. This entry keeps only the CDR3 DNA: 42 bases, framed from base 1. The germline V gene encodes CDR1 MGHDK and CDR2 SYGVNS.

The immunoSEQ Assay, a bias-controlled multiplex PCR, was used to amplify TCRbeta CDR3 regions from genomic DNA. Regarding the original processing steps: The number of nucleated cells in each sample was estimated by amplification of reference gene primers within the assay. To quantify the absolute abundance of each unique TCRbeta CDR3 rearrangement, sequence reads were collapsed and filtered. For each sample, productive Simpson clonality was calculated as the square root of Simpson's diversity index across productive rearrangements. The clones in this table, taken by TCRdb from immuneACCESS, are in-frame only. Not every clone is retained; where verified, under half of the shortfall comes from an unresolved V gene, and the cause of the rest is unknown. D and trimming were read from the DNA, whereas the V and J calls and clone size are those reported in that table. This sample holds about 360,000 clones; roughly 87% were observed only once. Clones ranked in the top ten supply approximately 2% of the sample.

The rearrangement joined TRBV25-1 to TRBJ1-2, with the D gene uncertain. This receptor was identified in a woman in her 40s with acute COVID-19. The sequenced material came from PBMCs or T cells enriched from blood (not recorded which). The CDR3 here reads CASSAFGEPDGYTF. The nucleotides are TGTGCCAGCAGTGCTTTCGGGGAGCCCGATGGCTACACCTTC.